This T cell receptor (beta chain) was sequenced during a study of blood T cell repertoires in COVID-19. At the level of the study: Some COVID-19 samples were acute and others convalescent; all came from the United States, Italy and Spain. From T cells, B-cell-depleted T cells, or PBMCs came the material, which was cDNA or gDNA.

The CDR3 has 12 residues. V gave up 5 bases and J gave up 4 bases, with 7 bases separating them. Germline lookup yields CDR1 SEHNR and CDR2 FQNEAQ (reference sequence). In the authors' workflow: Estimated nucleated cell counts came from reference gene primer amplification. Method: immunoSEQ multiplex PCR; TCRdb's copy keeps in-frame clones and lacks some. Clone size and the V and J calls come from that table; the DNA yielded D and trimming. The sample includes approximately 150,000 clones, about 79% of them seen just once. The V and J genes are TRBV7-9 and TRBJ2-3; the D is unclear. Sequenced input: peripheral blood. This receptor was obtained from a man between 60 and 75 years old with active or convalescent COVID-19. As DNA, the CDR3 is TGTGCCAGCAGCCCCATTCCAGATACGCAGTATTTT. It encodes CASSPIPDTQYF.